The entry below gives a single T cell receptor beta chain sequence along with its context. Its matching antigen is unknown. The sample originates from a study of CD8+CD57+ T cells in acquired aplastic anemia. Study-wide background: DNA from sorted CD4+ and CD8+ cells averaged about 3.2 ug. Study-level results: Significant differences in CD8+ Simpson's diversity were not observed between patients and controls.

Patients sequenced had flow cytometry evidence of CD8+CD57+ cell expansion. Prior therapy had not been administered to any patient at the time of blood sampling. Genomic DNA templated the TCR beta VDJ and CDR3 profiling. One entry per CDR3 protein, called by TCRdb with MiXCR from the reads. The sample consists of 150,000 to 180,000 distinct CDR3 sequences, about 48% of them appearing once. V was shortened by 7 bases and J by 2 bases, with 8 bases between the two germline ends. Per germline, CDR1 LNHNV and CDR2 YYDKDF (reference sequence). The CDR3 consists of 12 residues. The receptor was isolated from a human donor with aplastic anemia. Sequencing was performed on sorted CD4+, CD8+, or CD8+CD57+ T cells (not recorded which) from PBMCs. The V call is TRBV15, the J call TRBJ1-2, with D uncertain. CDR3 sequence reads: CATKGGNYGYTF. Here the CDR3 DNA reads TGTGCCACCAAGGGAGGGAACTATGGCTACACCTTC.